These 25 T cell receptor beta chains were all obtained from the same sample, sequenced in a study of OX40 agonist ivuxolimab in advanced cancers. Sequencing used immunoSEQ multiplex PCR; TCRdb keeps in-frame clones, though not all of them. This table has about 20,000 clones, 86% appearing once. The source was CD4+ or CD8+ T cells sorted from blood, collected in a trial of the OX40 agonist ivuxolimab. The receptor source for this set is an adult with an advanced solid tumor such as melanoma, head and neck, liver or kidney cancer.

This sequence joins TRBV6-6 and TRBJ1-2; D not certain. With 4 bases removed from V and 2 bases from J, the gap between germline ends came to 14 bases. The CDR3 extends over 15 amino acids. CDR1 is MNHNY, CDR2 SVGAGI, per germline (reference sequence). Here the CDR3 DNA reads TGTGCCAGCAGTTCCGGACTGTTGATAAACTATGGCTACACCTTC. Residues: CASSSGLLINYGYTF.

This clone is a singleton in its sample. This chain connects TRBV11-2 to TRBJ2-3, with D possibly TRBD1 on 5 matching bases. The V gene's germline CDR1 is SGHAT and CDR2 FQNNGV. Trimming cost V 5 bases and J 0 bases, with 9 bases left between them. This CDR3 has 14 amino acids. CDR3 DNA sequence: TGTGCCAGCAGCCGACAGTCTAGCACAGATACGCAGTATTTT. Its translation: CASSRQSSTDTQYF.

The CDR3 nucleotides read TGTGCCAGCAGCGTCGGGGTTTCAGATACGCAGTATTTT. Translating gives CASSVGVSDTQYF. The chain combines TRBV7-9 with TRBJ2-3, with D possibly TRBD2 on 5 matching bases. The CDR3 length is 13 residues. The germline V gene has CDR1 SEHNR and CDR2 FQNEAQ (reference sequence). The V gene lost 5 bases and the J gene lost 4 bases, with 10 bases spanning the gap.

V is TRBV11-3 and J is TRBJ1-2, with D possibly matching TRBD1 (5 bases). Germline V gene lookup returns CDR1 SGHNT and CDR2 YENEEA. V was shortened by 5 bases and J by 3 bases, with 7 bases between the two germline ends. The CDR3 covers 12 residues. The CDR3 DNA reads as TGTGCCAGCAGCCAAGGGGACTATGGCTACACCTTC. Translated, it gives CASSQGDYGYTF.

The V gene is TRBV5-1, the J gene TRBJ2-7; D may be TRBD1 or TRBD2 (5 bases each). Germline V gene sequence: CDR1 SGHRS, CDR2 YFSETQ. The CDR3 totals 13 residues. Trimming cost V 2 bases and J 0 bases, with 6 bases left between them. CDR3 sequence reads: CASSFGTSYEQYF. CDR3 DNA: TGCGCCAGCAGCTTTGGGACCTCCTACGAGCAGTACTTC.

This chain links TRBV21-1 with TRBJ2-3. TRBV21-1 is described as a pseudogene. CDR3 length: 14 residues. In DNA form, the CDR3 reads TGTGCCAGCAGCAACGTCATAATCACAGATACGCAGTATTTT. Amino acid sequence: CASSNVIITDTQYF.

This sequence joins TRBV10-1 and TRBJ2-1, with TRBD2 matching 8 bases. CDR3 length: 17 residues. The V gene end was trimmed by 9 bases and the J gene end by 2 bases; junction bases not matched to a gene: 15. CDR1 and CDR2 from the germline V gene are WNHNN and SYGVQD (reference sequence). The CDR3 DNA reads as TGCGCCAGAACGACAGGTGTTAGCGGGGCGACCTACAATGAGCAGTTCTTC. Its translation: CARTTGVSGATYNEQFF.

The CDR3 DNA reads TGTGCCAGCCGCCTACCTTCATCACCCAGGGGAAGAGGCGGGGAGCTGTTTTTT. It encodes CASRLPSSPRGRGGELFF. The rearrangement uses TRBV19 and TRBJ2-2, with D possibly TRBD1 on 6 matching bases. Germline V gene data show CDR1 as LNHDA and CDR2 as SQIVND (reference sequence). The CDR3 sequence is 18 residues long. The V gene lost 9 bases and the J gene lost 7 bases, with 30 bases spanning the gap.

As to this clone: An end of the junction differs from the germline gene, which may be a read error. CDR3 sequence reads: CASSINREEAQYF. The CDR3 DNA reads as TGTGCCAGTAGTATCAACAGGGAAGAGGCCCAGTACTTC. The V gene is TRBV19, the J gene TRBJ2-5; possibly TRBD1 for D (6 bases). The CDR3 extends over 13 amino acids. Germline V lookup: CDR1 LNHDA, CDR2 SQIVND (reference sequence).

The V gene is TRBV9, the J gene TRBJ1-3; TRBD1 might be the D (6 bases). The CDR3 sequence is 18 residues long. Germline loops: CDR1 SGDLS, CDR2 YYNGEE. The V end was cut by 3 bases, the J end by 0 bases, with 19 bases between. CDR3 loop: CASSAVPGGGSSGNTIYF. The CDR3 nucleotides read TGTGCCAGCAGCGCCGTCCCTGGAGGGGGAAGCTCTGGAAACACCATATATTTT.

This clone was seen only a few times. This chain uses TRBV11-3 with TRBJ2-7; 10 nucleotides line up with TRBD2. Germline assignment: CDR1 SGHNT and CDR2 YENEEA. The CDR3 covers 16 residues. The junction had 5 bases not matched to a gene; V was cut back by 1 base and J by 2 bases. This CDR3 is CASSLGLAGDPYEQYF. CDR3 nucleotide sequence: TGTGCCAGCAGCTTAGGGCTAGCGGGAGACCCCTACGAGCAGTACTTC.

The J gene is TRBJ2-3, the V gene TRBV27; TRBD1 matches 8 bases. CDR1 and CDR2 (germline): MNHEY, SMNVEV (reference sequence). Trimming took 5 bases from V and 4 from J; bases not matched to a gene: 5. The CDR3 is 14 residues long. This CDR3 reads CASSIGQGSDTQYF. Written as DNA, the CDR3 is TGTGCCAGCAGTATCGGACAGGGATCAGATACGCAGTATTTT.

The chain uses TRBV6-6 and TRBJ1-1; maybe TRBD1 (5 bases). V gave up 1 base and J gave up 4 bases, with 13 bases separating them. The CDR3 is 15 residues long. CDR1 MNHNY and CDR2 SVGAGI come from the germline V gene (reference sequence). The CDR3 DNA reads TGTGCCAGCAGTTACTACGGGGGGGTGGTCACTGAAGCTTTCTTT. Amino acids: CASSYYGGVVTEAFF.

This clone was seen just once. The CDR3 loop is CASSPTQRGVGETQYF. In DNA, the CDR3 is TGTGCCAGCAGCCCAACCCAACGAGGGGTAGGGGAGACCCAGTACTTC. This chain links TRBV6-6 with TRBJ2-5; perhaps D is TRBD1 or TRBD2 (5 bases each). The CDR3 extends over 16 amino acids. V was cut by 6 bases and J by 5 bases, with 22 bases left in between. Per the germline V gene, CDR1 is MNHNY and CDR2 is SVGAGI (reference sequence).

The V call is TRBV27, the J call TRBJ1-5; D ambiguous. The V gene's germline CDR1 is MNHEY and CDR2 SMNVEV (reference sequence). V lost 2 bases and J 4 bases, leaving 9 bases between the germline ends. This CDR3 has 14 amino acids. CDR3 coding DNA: TGTGCCAGCAGTTTAAGCACGGGAAATCAGCCCCAGCATTTT. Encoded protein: CASSLSTGNQPQHF.

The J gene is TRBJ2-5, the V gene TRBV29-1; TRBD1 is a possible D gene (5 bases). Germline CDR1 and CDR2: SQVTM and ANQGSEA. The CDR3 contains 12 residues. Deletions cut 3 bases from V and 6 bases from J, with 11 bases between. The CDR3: CSVEAGLKTQYF. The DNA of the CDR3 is TGCAGCGTTGAGGCAGGGTTGAAGACCCAGTACTTC.

DNA for the CDR3: TGTGCCAGCAAAGCGGGGACCTTCGTTGGTGAGCAGTTCTTC. The encoded protein is CASKAGTFVGEQFF. The chain couples TRBV6-1 to TRBJ2-1, with TRBD2 matching 7 bases. The CDR3 contains 14 residues. With V trimmed by 7 bases and J by 9 bases, 12 bases remained unmatched. Germline values: CDR1 MNHNS, CDR2 SASEGT.

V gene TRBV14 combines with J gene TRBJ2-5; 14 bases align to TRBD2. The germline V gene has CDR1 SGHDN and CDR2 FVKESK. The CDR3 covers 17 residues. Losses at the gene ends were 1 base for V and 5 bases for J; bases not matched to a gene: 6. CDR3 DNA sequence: TGTGCCAGCAGCCAAGCCACGGGACTAGCGGGAGTGGAGACCCAGTACTTC. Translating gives CASSQATGLAGVETQYF.

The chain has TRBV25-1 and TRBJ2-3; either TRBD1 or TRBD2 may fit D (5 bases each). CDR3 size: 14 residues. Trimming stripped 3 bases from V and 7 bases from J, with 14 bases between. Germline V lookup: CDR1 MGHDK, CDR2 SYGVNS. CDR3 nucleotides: TGTGCCAGCAGTGAGGGGCGGGTGAGGAATACGCAGTATTTT. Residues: CASSEGRVRNTQYF. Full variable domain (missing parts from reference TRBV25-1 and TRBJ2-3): EADIYQTPRYLVIGTGKKITLECSQTMGHDKMYWYQQDPGMELHLIHYSYGVNSTEKGDLSSESTVSRIRTEHFPLTLESARPSHTSQYLCASSEGRVRNTQYFGPGTRLTVL.

The CDR3 DNA sequence: TGTGCCAGCAGCTTGAGATCGGGAGGGTGGAACGAGCAGTACTTC. Translated: CASSLRSGGWNEQYF. The chain has TRBV5-6 and TRBJ2-7, with 8 bases that match TRBD2. Per germline, CDR1 SGHDT and CDR2 YYEEEE. V lost 1 base, J lost 5 bases, and 8 bases stayed unmatched. This CDR3 has 15 residues.

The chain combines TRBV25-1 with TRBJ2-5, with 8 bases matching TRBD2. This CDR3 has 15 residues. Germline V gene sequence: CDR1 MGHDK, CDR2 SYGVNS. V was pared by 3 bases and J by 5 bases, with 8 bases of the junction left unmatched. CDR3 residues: CASSDPAGAGETQYF. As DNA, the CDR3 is TGTGCCAGCAGTGATCCAGCGGGAGCAGGTGAGACCCAGTACTTC.

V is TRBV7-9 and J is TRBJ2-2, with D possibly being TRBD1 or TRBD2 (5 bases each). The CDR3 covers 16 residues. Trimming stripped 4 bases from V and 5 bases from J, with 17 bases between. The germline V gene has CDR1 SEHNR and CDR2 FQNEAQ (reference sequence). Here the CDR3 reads CASSSGTLGPTGELFF. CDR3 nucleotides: TGTGCCAGCAGCTCTGGGACGTTGGGGCCGACCGGGGAGCTGTTTTTT.

The CDR3 region is CASTEVGKIEQYF. The CDR3 DNA reads as TGTGCCAGCACCGAGGTGGGGAAAATCGAGCAGTACTTC. The rearrangement uses TRBV6-1 and TRBJ2-7; D uncertain. From germline, CDR1 is MNHNS and CDR2 SASEGT. The V end lost 7 bases, the J end lost 6 bases, and 16 bases lay between the germline ends. CDR3 size: 13 residues.

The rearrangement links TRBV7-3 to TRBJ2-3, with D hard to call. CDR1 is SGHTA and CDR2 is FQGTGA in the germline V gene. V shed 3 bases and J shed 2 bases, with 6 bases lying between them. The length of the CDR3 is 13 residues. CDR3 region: CASSFDPTDTQYF. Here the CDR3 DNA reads TGTGCCAGCAGCTTCGACCCCACAGATACGCAGTATTTT.

CDR3 loop: CASSLVGFAEAFF. In DNA form, the CDR3 reads TGTGCCAGCAGCTTAGTAGGATTTGCTGAAGCTTTCTTT. The chain employs TRBV7-2 and TRBJ1-1; D remains unclear. The CDR3 is 13 amino acids. Looked up from germline, CDR1 is SGHTA and CDR2 is FQGNSA. With 1 base removed from V and 6 bases from J, the gap between germline ends came to 9 bases.